The subject of this entry is one T cell receptor (beta chain). This clonotype occurred many times. Its cognate antigen has yet to be identified. No base quality information exists; no much larger clone differs at one position. The library was made by RT-PCR. TCRdb shows the sequencer as NextSeq 550. The public reads were reanalyzed by TCRdb: fastp trimming at Q25, MiXCR alignment, in-frame beta chains only. When rows share a CDR3 protein, they turn into one entry using the most common DNA and genes. This sample comprises about 960,000 distinct CDR3 sequences, over 15% of them detected only once. The ten largest clonotypes hold around 5.5% of the sample. This sample was taken from a study of patients and donors after allogeneic stem cell transplantation (dated by TCRdb to 2018 to 2021). The TCR sequence derives from a human donor who was either an allogeneic HSCT recipient or a stem cell or donor lymphocyte infusion donor (not recorded which). It is not recorded whose cells these are; they may come from a transplant donor. The sample consisted of blood, either unsorted or a sorted T cell fraction (not recorded which).

For the CDR3, the sequence is CASRSTDTQYF. The nucleotide sequence is given as TGTGCCAGCAGGAGCACAGATACGCAGTATTTT. Recombination joined TRBV6-5 with TRBJ2-3, with no D gene named confidently. The V end loses 6 bases and the J end loses 0 bases, and a stretch of 1 base separates them. For CDR1 and CDR2, the germline V gene lists MNHEY and SVGAGI. The CDR3 goes from the cysteine to the phenylalanine over 11 residues. Solely the CDR3 DNA is kept, with 33 bases framed from the first base.